A single sample is the source of the 8 T cell receptor beta chains below, sequenced in a study of T-cell memory formation after mild COVID-19. TCRdb reanalysed the 5' RACE reads using MiXCR and keeps one entry per CDR3 protein. The sample contains around 130,000 distinct CDR3 sequences, about 5.9% of which appear only once. The source material was PBMCs or a T cell subset sorted from them (not recorded which). The receptors shown here come from an adult woman who had mild COVID-19 (a few samples of this study predate the infection). Cell type and time point are not known.

This clonotype was counted at least ten times. The chain recombines TRBV12-3 or TRBV12-4 with TRBJ2-7; either TRBD1 or TRBD2 may supply D (5 bases each). Trimming stripped 6 bases from V and 1 base from J, with 19 bases between. The CDR3 has 16 residues. The DNA of the CDR3 is TGTGCCAGCAGCCGCCGGGGACGGTCTACTTCCTACGAGCAGTACTTC. Protein: CASSRRGRSTSYEQYF.

V gene TRBV12-3 or TRBV12-4 combines with J gene TRBJ2-6, with 12 bases fitting TRBD2. The CDR3 loop spans 17 amino acids. With V trimmed by 5 bases and J by 1 base, 3 bases remained unmatched. The CDR3 protein is CASSPGTSGSGANVLTF. The CDR3 DNA reads TGTGCCAGCAGTCCTGGGACTAGCGGGTCTGGGGCCAACGTCCTGACTTTC.

This sequence joins TRBV7-2 and TRBJ2-7; D is ambiguous. The ends were cut back, 1 base at V and 6 bases at J, with 19 bases in the middle. CDR3 length: 16 amino acids. CDR1 SGHTA and CDR2 FQGNSA come from the germline V gene. This chain's CDR3 is CASSLDLAEPLREQYF. DNA of the CDR3: TGTGCCAGCAGCTTAGATTTGGCGGAACCCCTTCGCGAGCAGTACTTC.

In this sample, this clonotype turned up many times. Mismatch with germline at one junction end may stem from a read error. The chain combines TRBV27 with TRBJ2-1; TRBD1 or TRBD2 may be the D gene (6 bases each). The CDR3 runs 12 residues. Per germline, CDR1 MNHEY and CDR2 SMNVEV (reference sequence). CDR3 coding DNA: TGTGCCAGCAGTAGCTCAGGGGCAAGGGAGGTCTTC. It specifies CASSSSGAREVF.

The DNA for the CDR3 is TGTGCCAGCAGCTTAAGGACAGGGGAGGATACGCAGTATTTT. It codes for CASSLRTGEDTQYF. The chain joins TRBV11-3 to TRBJ2-3, with 9 bases that match TRBD1. The CDR3 is made up of 14 amino acids. V was clipped by 2 bases and J by 6 bases; unmatched bases: 3. CDR1 is SGHNT, CDR2 YENEEA, per germline.

This clonotype was seen only a few times. The chain links TRBV5-5 to TRBJ2-7, with D perhaps matching TRBD1 (5 bases). Trimming stripped 3 bases from V and 3 bases from J, with 19 bases between. The germline V gene encodes CDR1 SGHKS and CDR2 YYEKEE (reference sequence). This CDR3 spans 16 amino acids. In nucleotides, the CDR3 is TGTGCCAGCAGCTCTCAAACAGGTGGTGGGTTCTACGAGCAGTACTTC. This gives the protein CASSSQTGGGFYEQYF.

The rearrangement joins TRBV7-9 to TRBJ2-1; TRBD2 agrees at 12 bases. The CDR3 is made up of 15 amino acids. CDR1 and CDR2 from the germline V gene are SEHNR and FQNEAQ (reference sequence). V dropped 3 bases and J dropped 10; count of bases not matched to a gene: 7. In DNA, the CDR3 is TGTGCCAGCAGCTTCCTAGCGGGAGGGGGGACCGAGCAGTTCTTC. As protein: CASSFLAGGGTEQFF. Supplemented by reference TRBV7-9 and TRBJ2-1, the full variable domain reads DTGVSQNPRHKITKRGQNVTFRCDPISEHNRLYWYRQTLGQGPEFLTYFQNEAQLEKSRLLSDRFSAERPKGSFSTLEIQRTEQGDSAMYLCASSFLAGGGTEQFFGPGTRLTVL.

This chain connects TRBV12-3 or TRBV12-4 to TRBJ2-3, with 10 bases identical to TRBD2. The J segment lost 4 bases and the V segment lost 5 bases, leaving 9 bases of the junction unmatched. The CDR3 has 16 amino acids. The chain's CDR3 is CASSLKAGGFPDTQYF. The CDR3 DNA reads as TGTGCCAGCAGTCTCAAAGCGGGGGGGTTTCCAGATACGCAGTATTTT.